The T cell receptor beta chain described here comes from a study of blood T cell repertoires in COVID-19. Method: immunoSEQ multiplex PCR; TCRdb's copy keeps in-frame clones and lacks some. The table lists a few hundred thousand clones, around 84% of them singletons. Per the germline V gene, CDR1 is MGHDK and CDR2 is SYGVNS. CDR3 length equals 13 residues. V dropped 1 base and J dropped 9 bases, with 7 bases sitting between them. The rearrangement joins TRBV25-1 to TRBJ1-6; tentatively, D is TRBD1 (5 bases). The origin of this receptor is a man in his fifties with acute or convalescent COVID-19. The sequenced sample was peripheral blood. CDR3 protein: CASSEWGGSPLHF. CDR3 in DNA: TGTGCCAGCAGTGAATGGGGGGGTTCACCCCTCCACTTT.